A single sample is the source of the 20 T cell receptor beta chains below, sequenced in a study of blood T cell repertoires in COVID-19. Sequenced by immunoSEQ multiplex PCR; TCRdb stores in-frame clones only, minus some. Of more than 200,000 clones listed, just over 85% were seen once; the top ten hold around 1.5%. Sequencing was carried out using peripheral blood. Every receptor here comes from a man aged 80 or over with acute or convalescent COVID-19.

The chain links TRBV28 to TRBJ2-7, with 8 bases lining up with TRBD2. The length of the CDR3 is 14 residues. The germline gives CDR1 MDHEN, CDR2 SYDVKM. The V gene end was trimmed by 7 bases and the J gene end by 2 bases; junction bases not matched to a gene: 7. The CDR3 coding sequence is TGTGCCAGCACCCCCGGGGGGGGCCCCTACGAGCAGTACTTC. This gives the protein CASTPGGGPYEQYF.

The chain recombines TRBV19 with TRBJ2-7; a possible D gene is TRBD1 (5 bases). V dropped 4 bases and J dropped 5 bases, with 21 bases sitting between them. The V gene's germline CDR1 is LNHDA and CDR2 SQIVND (reference sequence). The CDR3 length is 16 residues. The CDR3 DNA reads TGTGCCAGTAGTAACTCTGCAGGGCCTGAAGGGAACGAGCAGTACTTC. Protein: CASSNSAGPEGNEQYF. The full variable domain, with the rest looked up from reference TRBV19 and TRBJ2-7, is DGGITQSPKYLFRKEGQNVTLSCEQNLNHDAMYWYRQDPGQGLRLIYYSQIVNDFQKGDIAEGYSVSREKKESFPLTVTSAQKNPTAFYLCASSNSAGPEGNEQYFGPGTRLTVT.

The chain recombines TRBV19 with TRBJ1-6, with no clear D. The CDR3 length is 15 residues. Germline CDR1 reads LNHDA; CDR2 reads SQIVND (reference sequence). V was clipped by 0 bases and J by 7 bases, with 10 bases between them. The CDR3 region has the DNA TGTGCCAGTAGTATAGATTCTGGAGAAAATTCACCCCTCCACTTT. Protein product: CASSIDSGENSPLHF. Full variable domain (outside the CDR3, taken from reference TRBV19 and TRBJ1-6): DGGITQSPKYLFRKEGQNVTLSCEQNLNHDAMYWYRQDPGQGLRLIYYSQIVNDFQKGDIAEGYSVSREKKESFPLTVTSAQKNPTAFYLCASSIDSGENSPLHFGNGTRLTVT.

The chain recombines TRBV5-8 with TRBJ1-4, with unresolved D. The CDR3 runs 15 residues. V shed 5 bases and J shed 0 bases, with 11 bases lying between them. Germline assignment: CDR1 SGHTS and CDR2 YDEGEE. The CDR3 spells CASRWGGTTNEKLFF. In nucleotides, the CDR3 is TGTGCCAGCAGGTGGGGAGGAACAACTAATGAAAAACTGTTTTTT.

The rearrangement links TRBV5-6 to TRBJ1-2; D might be TRBD1 (6 bases). V was shortened by 3 bases and J by 3 bases, with 18 bases between the two germline ends. CDR1 is SGHDT and CDR2 is YYEEEE in the germline V gene. The length of the CDR3 is 16 residues. CDR3 in amino acids: CASSWGQGPPDYGYTF. CDR3 sequence (DNA): TGTGCCAGCAGCTGGGGACAAGGCCCCCCTGACTATGGCTACACCTTC.

The V call is TRBV6-5, the J call TRBJ1-5; D is uncertain. V shed 9 bases and J shed 3 bases, with 9 bases lying between them. Germline lookup yields CDR1 MNHEY and CDR2 SVGAGI. The CDR3 runs 12 residues. The CDR3 region has the DNA TGTGCCAGTAGACAAGCCAATCAGCCCCAGCATTTT. This encodes CASRQANQPQHF.

This clone was detected only a few times. The rearrangement uses TRBV2 and TRBJ2-1, with TRBD2 identical over 7 bases. Germline V lookup: CDR1 SNHLY, CDR2 FYNNEI. CDR3 length: 15 amino acids. J was trimmed by 8 bases and V by 5 bases; bases with no gene match: 12. DNA of the CDR3: TGTGCCAGCAGTTCCGGACTAGGACCACGAGATGAGCAGTTCTTC. Translated: CASSSGLGPRDEQFF.

This sequence joins TRBV27 and TRBJ1-5, with 8 nucleotides matching TRBD1. The J segment lost 0 bases and the V segment lost 4 bases, leaving 8 bases of the junction unmatched. This CDR3 spans 17 amino acids. In germline, CDR1 is MNHEY, CDR2 SMNVEV (reference sequence). The CDR3 DNA reads as TGTGCCAGCAGTTCACGGACAGGGAGGGATAGCAATCAGCCCCAGCATTTT. Protein sequence: CASSSRTGRDSNQPQHF.

The J gene is TRBJ1-4, the V gene TRBV5-1; D is unclear. The CDR3 has 14 residues. Germline lookup yields CDR1 SGHRS and CDR2 YFSETQ. V lost 3 bases and J 3 bases, leaving 9 bases between the germline ends. CDR3 nucleotide sequence: TGCGCCAGCAGCTCGGGGAGGTCTAATGAAAAACTGTTTTTT. Protein: CASSSGRSNEKLFF.

The V gene is TRBV7-9, the J gene TRBJ2-3, with 14 bases matching TRBD2. Germline assignment: CDR1 SEHNR and CDR2 FQNEAQ (reference sequence). CDR3 length: 19 amino acids. The V and J ends lost 4 bases and 1 base, in that order; junction bases with no gene match: 10. The CDR3 DNA reads TGTGCCAGCAGCTCACAGGGACTAGCGGGAGTGTCCCGCACAGATACGCAGTATTTT. It yields the protein CASSSQGLAGVSRTDTQYF.

V is TRBV25-1 and J is TRBJ2-7, with no clear D. V was trimmed by 6 bases and J by 1 base, leaving 4 bases between them. The CDR3 is 11 amino acids. The germline CDR1 and CDR2 sequences are MGHDK and SYGVNS. CDR3 amino acids: CASSRSYEQYF. Written as DNA, the CDR3 is TGTGCCAGCAGCAGGTCCTACGAGCAGTACTTC.

The chain couples TRBV7-9 to TRBJ2-7; a possible D gene is TRBD2 (5 bases). The CDR3 is 13 amino acids. Trimming removed 5 bases from V and 3 bases from J, with 11 bases in between. Per the germline V gene, CDR1 is SEHNR and CDR2 is FQNEAQ (reference sequence). CDR3 coding DNA: TGTGCCAGCAGCCCGAGCGGAGGCTACGAGCAGTACTTC. This encodes CASSPSGGYEQYF.

This rearrangement joins TRBV27 to TRBJ2-7; weak D call: TRBD1 (6 bases). This CDR3 is built from 15 residues. V lost 6 bases and J lost 9, with 24 bases in between. Germline V gene lookup returns CDR1 MNHEY and CDR2 SMNVEV (reference sequence). CDR3 in DNA: TGTGCCAGCAGCCCCGACTGGGGGCGGCCCGGTGGGCAGTACTTC. Protein sequence: CASSPDWGRPGGQYF.

About this clone itself: Different DNA sequences within this sample yield the same CDR3. CDR3 loop: CASSITGGNQPQHF. In DNA form, the CDR3 reads TGTGCCAGTAGTATAACGGGTGGGAATCAGCCCCAGCATTTT. The chain employs TRBV19 and TRBJ1-5, with D unclear. This CDR3 has 14 amino acids. Germline loops: CDR1 LNHDA, CDR2 SQIVND (reference sequence). V was clipped by 2 bases and J by 4 bases, with 9 bases between them.

The chain couples TRBV4-1 to TRBJ1-6; D perhaps matches TRBD1 (5 bases). Between the trimmed V and J ends, which lost 1 base and 6 bases, there was a span of 10 bases. Germline-derived CDR1 and CDR2 are MGHRA and YSYEKL. The CDR3 consists of 15 residues. The CDR3 sequence is CASSQAQGGNSPLHF. The DNA of the CDR3 is TGCGCCAGCAGCCAAGCGCAGGGTGGTAATTCACCCCTCCACTTT.

This chain links TRBV5-8 with TRBJ2-7; 9 bases are a match to TRBD1. V was pared by 4 bases and J by 1 base, with 6 bases of the junction left unmatched. The CDR3 totals 15 residues. Germline V gene sequence: CDR1 SGHTS, CDR2 YDEGEE. The CDR3 loop reads CASSLGQGYSYEQYF. The DNA for the CDR3 is TGTGCCAGCAGCCTCGGACAGGGGTATTCCTACGAGCAGTACTTC.

The chain recombines TRBV14 with TRBJ1-1; D perhaps matches TRBD1 (6 bases). Per germline, CDR1 SGHDN and CDR2 FVKESK. V shed 0 bases and J shed 1 base, with 12 bases lying between them. The CDR3 has 16 amino acids. CDR3 loop: CASSQEAGAPNTEAFF. In DNA form, the CDR3 reads TGTGCCAGCAGCCAAGAAGCAGGGGCGCCGAACACTGAAGCTTTCTTT.

The genes are TRBV12-5 and TRBJ2-1, with a possible D match to TRBD1 (7 bases). From germline, CDR1 is LGHNT and CDR2 FRNRAP. The CDR3 covers 16 residues. Trimming removed 4 bases at V and 0 bases at J, with 13 bases between. The CDR3 spells CASGWGDSNSYNEQFF. The CDR3 DNA is TGTGCTAGTGGTTGGGGGGACAGCAACTCCTACAATGAGCAGTTCTTC.

The CDR3 coding sequence is TGTGCCAGCAGACCGGACAGGGTCGCCGGGGAGCTGTTTTTT. Protein: CASRPDRVAGELFF. This chain uses TRBV11-2 with TRBJ2-2; 8 nucleotides match TRBD1. V shed 6 bases and J 6 bases; nucleotides not matched to a gene: 6. This CDR3 contains 14 residues. The germline CDR1 and CDR2 sequences are SGHAT and FQNNGV. Full variable domain (outside the CDR3, taken from reference TRBV11-2 and TRBJ2-2): EAGVAQSPRYKIIEKRQSVAFWCNPISGHATLYWYQQILGQGPKLLIQFQNNGVVDDSQLPKDRFSAERLKGVDSTLKIQPAKLEDSAVYLCASRPDRVAGELFFGEGSRLTVL.

Of note for this clone: This sample includes further DNA sequences coding for the same CDR3. The gene calls are TRBV11-2 and TRBJ1-2; 8 bases align to TRBD1. There are 13 residues in the CDR3. Germline assignment: CDR1 SGHAT and CDR2 FQNNGV. Trimming cost V 5 bases and J 8 bases; bases outside gene matches: 7. The CDR3 nucleotides are TGTGCCAGCAGCGCCTCGACAGGGGTCGGCTACACCTTC. Translating it yields CASSASTGVGYTF.